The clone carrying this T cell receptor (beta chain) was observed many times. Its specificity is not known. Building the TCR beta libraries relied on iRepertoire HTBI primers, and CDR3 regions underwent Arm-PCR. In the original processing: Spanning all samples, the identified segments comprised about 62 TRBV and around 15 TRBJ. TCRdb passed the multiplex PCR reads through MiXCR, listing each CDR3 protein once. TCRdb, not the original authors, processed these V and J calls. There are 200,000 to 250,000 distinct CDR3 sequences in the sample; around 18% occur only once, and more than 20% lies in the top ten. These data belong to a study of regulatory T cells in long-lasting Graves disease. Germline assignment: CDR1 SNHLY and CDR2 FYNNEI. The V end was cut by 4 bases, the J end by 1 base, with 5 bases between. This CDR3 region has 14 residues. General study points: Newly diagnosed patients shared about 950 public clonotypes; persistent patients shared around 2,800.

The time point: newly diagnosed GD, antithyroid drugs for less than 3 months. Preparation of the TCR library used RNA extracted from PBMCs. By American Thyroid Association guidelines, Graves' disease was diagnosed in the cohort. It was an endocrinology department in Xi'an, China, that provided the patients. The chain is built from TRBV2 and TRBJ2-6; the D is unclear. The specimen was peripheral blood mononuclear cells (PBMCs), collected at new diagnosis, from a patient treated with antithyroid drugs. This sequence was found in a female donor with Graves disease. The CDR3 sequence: CASSVGSGANVLTF. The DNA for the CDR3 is TGTGCCAGCAGTGTAGGGTCTGGGGCCAACGTCCTGACTTTC.